This T cell receptor (beta chain) was sequenced during a study of cytomegalovirus exposure and HLA in healthy donors. Across the whole study: An analysis done earlier identified about 120 million unique TCR beta sequences from roughly 190 million T cells. Findings of the study overall: In vitro confirmation showed three CMV-associated chains to be CMV antigen specific. A link between a missense DCLRE1C variant and TCR beta V- and J-gene trimming emerged from a later analysis.

The PCR employed 60 Vbeta primers together with 13 Jbeta primers. Only in-frame clones appear in the TCRdb table, and some are missing; sequencing was by immunoSEQ multiplex PCR. The repertoire holds about 110,000 clones, roughly 76% seen once, with about 2% in the top ten. Germline V lookup: CDR1 LNHDA, CDR2 SQIVND (reference sequence). The V and J ends lost 2 bases and 8 bases respectively, with 12 bases between them. The CDR3 consists of 13 residues. For this clone: The antigen is not known.

This TCR came from a man aged 18 to 29 in good health and CMV-seronegative. Sequencing used PBMCs. This chain uses TRBV19 with TRBJ1-2; unclear D gene. The CDR3 sequence is CASSIWSHRGYTF. The CDR3 bases are TGTGCCAGTAGTATATGGTCCCATCGGGGCTACACCTTC.